This TCR beta chain was sequenced in a study of Ad26.COV2.S vaccination and SARS-CoV-2 variants. V gave up 8 bases and J gave up 1 base; unmatched junction bases: 3. The CDR3 has 13 residues. Here immunoSEQ multiplex PCR was the method, and the copy in TCRdb shows in-frame clones only, minus some. The sample contains hundreds of thousands of clones, over 80% of which appear only once. The treatment was: 15 to 20 received Ad26.COV2.S at low or high dose, single or two shots; about 5 received placebo; per-sample allocation not given. Repertoires come from day 63 after the first vaccine or placebo injection.

The clonotype comes from a person aged 18-60 years who received the Ad26.COV2.S COVID-19 vaccine or a placebo. This rearrangement joins TRBV12-3 or TRBV12-4 to TRBJ2-3, with 7 bases fitting TRBD1. Material: peripheral blood, obtained in a trial of Ad26.COV2.S vaccine versus placebo. CDR3 nucleotides: TGTGCCAGCGTTGGACAGGGCACAGATACGCAGTATTTT. Its translation is CASVGQGTDTQYF.